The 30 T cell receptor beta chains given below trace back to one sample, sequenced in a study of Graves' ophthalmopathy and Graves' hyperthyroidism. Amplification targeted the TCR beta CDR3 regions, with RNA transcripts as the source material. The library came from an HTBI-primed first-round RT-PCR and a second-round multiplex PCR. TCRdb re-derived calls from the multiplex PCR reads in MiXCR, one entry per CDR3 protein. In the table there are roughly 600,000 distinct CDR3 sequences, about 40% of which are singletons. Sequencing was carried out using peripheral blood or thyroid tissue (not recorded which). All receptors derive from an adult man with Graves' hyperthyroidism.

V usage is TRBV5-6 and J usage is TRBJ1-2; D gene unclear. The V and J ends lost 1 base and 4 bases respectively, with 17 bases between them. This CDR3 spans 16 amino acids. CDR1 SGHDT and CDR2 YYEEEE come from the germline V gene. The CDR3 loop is CASSLSWEPSFYGYTF. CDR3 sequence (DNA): TGTGCCAGCAGCTTGTCATGGGAGCCATCCTTCTATGGCTACACCTTC.

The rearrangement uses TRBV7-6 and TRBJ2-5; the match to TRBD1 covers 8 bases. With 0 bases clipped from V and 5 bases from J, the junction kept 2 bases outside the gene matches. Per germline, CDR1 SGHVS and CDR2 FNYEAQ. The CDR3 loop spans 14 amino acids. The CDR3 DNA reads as TGTGCCAGCAGCTTAGCATGGGACAGGGAGACCCAGTACTTC. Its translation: CASSLAWDRETQYF.

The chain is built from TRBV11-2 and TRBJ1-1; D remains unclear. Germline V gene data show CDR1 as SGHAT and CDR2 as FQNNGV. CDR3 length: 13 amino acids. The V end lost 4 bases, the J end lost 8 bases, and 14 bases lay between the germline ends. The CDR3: CASSSPRRIEAFF. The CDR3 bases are TGTGCCAGCAGCTCCCCACGGCGGATAGAAGCTTTCTTT.

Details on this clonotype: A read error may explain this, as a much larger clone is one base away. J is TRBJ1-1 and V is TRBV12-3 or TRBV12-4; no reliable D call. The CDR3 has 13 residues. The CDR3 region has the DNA TGTGCCAGCAGTGCAACACGAAACACTGGAGCTTTCTTT. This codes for CASSATRNTGAFF.

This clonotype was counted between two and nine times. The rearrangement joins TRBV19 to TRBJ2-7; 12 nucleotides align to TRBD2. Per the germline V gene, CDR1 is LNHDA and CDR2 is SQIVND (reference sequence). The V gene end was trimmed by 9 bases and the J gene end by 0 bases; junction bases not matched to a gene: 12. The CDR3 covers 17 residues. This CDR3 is CASSQAPTSGSSYEQYF. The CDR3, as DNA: TGTGCCAGCAGCCAAGCCCCGACTAGCGGGAGCTCCTACGAGCAGTACTTC.

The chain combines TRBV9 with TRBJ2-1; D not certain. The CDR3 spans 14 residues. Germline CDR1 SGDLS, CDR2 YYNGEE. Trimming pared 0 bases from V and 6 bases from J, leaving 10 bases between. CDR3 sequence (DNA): TGTGCCAGCAGCGTAGGGTACGGGCGCAATGAGCAGTTCTTC. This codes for CASSVGYGRNEQFF.

In nucleotides, the CDR3 is TGCAGCGTTGTAAAGGGGACAGGGACTAACTATGGCTACACCTTC. It translates to CSVVKGTGTNYGYTF. The J gene is TRBJ1-2, the V gene TRBV29-1; 9 nucleotides align to TRBD1. Per germline, CDR1 SQVTM and CDR2 ANQGSEA. This CDR3 has 15 amino acids. V shed 4 bases, J shed 0 bases, and the junction held 6 bases outside the gene matches.

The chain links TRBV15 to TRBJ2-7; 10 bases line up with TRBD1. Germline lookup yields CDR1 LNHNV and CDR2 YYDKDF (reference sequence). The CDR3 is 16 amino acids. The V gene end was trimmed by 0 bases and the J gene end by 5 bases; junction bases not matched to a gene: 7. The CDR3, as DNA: TGTGCCACCAGCAGAGATGGAGCCGGGACAGGGGACGAGCAGTACTTC. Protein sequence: CATSRDGAGTGDEQYF.

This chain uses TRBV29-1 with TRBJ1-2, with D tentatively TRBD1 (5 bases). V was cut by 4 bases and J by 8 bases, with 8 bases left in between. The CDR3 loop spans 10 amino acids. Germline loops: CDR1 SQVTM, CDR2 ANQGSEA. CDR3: CSVGAGGYTF. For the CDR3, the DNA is TGCAGCGTTGGGGCAGGGGGCTACACCTTC.

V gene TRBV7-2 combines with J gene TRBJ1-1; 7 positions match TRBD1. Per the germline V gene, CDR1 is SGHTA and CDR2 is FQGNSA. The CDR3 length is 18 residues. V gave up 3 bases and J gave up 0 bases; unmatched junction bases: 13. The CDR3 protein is CASSFENRGMFMNTEAFF. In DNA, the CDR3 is TGTGCCAGCAGCTTCGAAAACAGGGGAATGTTTATGAACACTGAAGCTTTCTTT.

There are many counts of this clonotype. The CDR3 region has the DNA TGTGCCAGCAAAACAGGGGGCTATGGCTACACCTTC. Amino acid sequence: CASKTGGYGYTF. The V gene is TRBV2, the J gene TRBJ1-2, with 8 bases lining up with TRBD1. Germline assignment: CDR1 SNHLY and CDR2 FYNNEI. With V trimmed by 7 bases and J by 4 bases, 2 bases remained unmatched. This CDR3 spans 12 amino acids.

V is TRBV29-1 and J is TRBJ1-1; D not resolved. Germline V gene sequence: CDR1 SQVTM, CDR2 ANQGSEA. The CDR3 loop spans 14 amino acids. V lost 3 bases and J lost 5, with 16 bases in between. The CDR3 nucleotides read TGCAGCGTTGAGCCGCTAGCGGGGTCGACTGAAGCTTTCTTT. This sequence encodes CSVEPLAGSTEAFF. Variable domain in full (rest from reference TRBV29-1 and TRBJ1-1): SAVISQKPSRDICQRGTSLTIQCQVDSQVTMMFWYRQQPGQSLTLIATANQGSEATYESGFVIDKFPISRPNLTFSTLTVSNMSPEDSSIYLCSVEPLAGSTEAFFGQGTRLTVV.

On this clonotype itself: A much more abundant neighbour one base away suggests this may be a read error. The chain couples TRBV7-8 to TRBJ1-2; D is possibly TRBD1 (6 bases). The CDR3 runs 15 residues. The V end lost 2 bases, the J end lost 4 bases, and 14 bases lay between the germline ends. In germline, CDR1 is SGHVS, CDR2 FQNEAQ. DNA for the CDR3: TGTGCCAGCAGCTTAACCATAAGACAGGTCTATGGCTACACCTTC. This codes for CASSLTIRQVYGYTF.

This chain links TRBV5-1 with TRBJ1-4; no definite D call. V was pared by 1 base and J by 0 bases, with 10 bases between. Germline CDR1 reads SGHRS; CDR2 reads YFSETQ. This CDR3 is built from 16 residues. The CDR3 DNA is TGCGCCAGCAGCTTGCGGGCTTCTGCAACTAATGAAAAACTGTTTTTT. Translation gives CASSLRASATNEKLFF.

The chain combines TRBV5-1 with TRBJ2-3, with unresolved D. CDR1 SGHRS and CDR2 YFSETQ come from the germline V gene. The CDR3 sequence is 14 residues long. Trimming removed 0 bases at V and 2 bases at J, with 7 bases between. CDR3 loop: CASSLEISTDTQYF. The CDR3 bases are TGCGCCAGCAGCTTGGAGATATCCACAGATACGCAGTATTTT.

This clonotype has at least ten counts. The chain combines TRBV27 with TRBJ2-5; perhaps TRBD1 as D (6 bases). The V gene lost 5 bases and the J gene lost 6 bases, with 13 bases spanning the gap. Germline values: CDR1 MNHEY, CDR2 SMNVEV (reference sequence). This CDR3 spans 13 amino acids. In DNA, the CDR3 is TGTGCCAGCAGTACCCCGGGACATCAGACCCAGTACTTC. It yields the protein CASSTPGHQTQYF.

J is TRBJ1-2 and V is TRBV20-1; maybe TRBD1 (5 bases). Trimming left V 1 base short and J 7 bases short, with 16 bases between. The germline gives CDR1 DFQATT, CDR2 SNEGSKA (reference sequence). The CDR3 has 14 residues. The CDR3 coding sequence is TGCAGTGCTAGAGCGGCAGGGTTCTACGGTGGCTACACCTTC. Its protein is CSARAAGFYGGYTF.

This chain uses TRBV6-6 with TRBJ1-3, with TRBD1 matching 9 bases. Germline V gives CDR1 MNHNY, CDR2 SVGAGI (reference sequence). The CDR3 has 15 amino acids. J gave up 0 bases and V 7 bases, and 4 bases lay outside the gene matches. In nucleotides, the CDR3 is TGTGCCAGCAACAGGGACAGGGACTCTGGAAACACCATATATTTT. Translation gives CASNRDRDSGNTIYF.

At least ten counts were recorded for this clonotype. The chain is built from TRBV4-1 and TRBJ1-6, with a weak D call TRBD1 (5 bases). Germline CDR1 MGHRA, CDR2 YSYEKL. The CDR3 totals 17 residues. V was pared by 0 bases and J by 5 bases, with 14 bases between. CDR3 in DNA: TGCGCCAGCAGCCAAGATTGGCAGGGTGTGAATAATTCACCCCTCCACTTT. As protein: CASSQDWQGVNNSPLHF.

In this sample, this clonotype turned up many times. CDR3 amino acids: CASSHASGTAGNTIYF. The CDR3, as DNA: TGCGCCAGCAGCCATGCTTCCGGGACAGCAGGAAACACCATATATTTT. The V call is TRBV5-1, the J call TRBJ1-3, with TRBD1 matching over 7 bases. Germline-derived CDR1 and CDR2 are SGHRS and YFSETQ. Trimming removed 4 bases from V and 4 bases from J; junction bases left unmatched: 11. This CDR3 region has 16 residues.

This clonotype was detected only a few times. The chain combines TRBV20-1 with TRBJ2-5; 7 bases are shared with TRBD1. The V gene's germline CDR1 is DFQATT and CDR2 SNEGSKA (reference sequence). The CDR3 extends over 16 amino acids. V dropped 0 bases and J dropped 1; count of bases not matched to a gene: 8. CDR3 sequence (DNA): TGCAGTGCTAGAGATCCTAGGGGGCCCCCCCAAGAGACCCAGTACTTC. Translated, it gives CSARDPRGPPQETQYF.

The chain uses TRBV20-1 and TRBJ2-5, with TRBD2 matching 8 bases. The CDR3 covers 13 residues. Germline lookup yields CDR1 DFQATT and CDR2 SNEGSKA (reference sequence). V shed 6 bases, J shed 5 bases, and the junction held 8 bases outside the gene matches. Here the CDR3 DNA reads TGCAGTGCCCCGGTTGGCGGGAGGGAGACCCAGTACTTC. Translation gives CSAPVGGRETQYF.

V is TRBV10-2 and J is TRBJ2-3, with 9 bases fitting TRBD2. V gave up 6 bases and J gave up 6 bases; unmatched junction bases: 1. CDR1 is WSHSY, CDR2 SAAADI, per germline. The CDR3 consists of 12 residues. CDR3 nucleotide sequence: TGCGCCAGCAGCGGGACTAGCGATACGCAGTATTTT. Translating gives CASSGTSDTQYF.

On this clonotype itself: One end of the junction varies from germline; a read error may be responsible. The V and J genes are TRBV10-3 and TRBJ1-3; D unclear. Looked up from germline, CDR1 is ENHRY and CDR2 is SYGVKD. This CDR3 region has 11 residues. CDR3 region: CASSYSYTIYF. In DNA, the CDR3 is TGTGCCAGCAGTTACTCTTACACCATATATTTT.

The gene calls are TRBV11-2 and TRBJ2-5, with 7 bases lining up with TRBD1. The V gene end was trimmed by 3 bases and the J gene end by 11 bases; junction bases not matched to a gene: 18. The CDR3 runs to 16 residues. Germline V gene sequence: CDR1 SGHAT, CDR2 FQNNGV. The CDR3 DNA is TGTGCCAGCAGCTTCCTCGTCGACAGGGATACAGATACGCAGTACTTC. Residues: CASSFLVDRDTDTQYF.

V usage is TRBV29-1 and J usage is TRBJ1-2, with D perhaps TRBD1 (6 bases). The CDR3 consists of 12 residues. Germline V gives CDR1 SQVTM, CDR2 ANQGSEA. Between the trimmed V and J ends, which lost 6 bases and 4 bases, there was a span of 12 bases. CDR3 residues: CSVGQTSYGYTF. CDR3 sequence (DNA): TGCAGCGTCGGACAGACGAGCTATGGCTACACCTTC.

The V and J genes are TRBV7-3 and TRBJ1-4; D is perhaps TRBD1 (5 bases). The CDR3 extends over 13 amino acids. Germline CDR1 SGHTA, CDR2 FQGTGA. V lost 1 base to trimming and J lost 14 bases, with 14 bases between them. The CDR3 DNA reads TGTGCCAGCAGCTTAAAGGGTGGGACGGACCTGTTTTTT. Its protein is CASSLKGGTDLFF. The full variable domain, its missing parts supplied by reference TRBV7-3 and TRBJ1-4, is GAGVSQTPSNKVTEKGKYVELRCDPISGHTALYWYRQSLGQGPEFLIYFQGTGAADDSGLPNDRFFAVRPEGSVSTLKIQRTERGDSAVYLCASSLKGGTDLFFGSGTQLSVL.

The CDR3 spells CSAREWRSGGTYNEQFF. In nucleotides, the CDR3 is TGCAGTGCTAGAGAGTGGCGGTCGGGAGGGACCTACAATGAGCAGTTCTTC. The rearrangement joins TRBV20-1 to TRBJ2-1; 8 bases agree with TRBD2. The CDR3 is 17 residues long. V was pared by 0 bases and J by 2 bases, with 9 bases of the junction left unmatched. Germline CDR1 and CDR2: DFQATT and SNEGSKA (reference sequence).

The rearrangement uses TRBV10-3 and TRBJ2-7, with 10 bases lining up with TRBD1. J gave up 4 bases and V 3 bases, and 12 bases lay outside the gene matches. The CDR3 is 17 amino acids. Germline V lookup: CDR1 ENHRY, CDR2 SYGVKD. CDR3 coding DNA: TGTGCCATCAGTGACCCCCGACAGGGGGCGGGGAATTACGAGCAGTACTTC. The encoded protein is CAISDPRQGAGNYEQYF.

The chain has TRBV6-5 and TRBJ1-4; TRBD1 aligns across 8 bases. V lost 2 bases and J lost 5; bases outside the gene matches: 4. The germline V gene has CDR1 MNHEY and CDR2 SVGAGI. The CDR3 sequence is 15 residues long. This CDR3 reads CASSYQDRANEKLFF. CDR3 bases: TGTGCCAGCAGTTACCAGGACAGGGCGAATGAAAAACTGTTTTTT.